The 6 T cell receptor beta chains reported below all come from one sample, sequenced in a study of blood T cell repertoires in COVID-19 (dated by TCRdb to 2018 to 2021). Library preparation was by the immunoSEQ multiplex PCR assay. The table was pulled from immuneACCESS by TCRdb, which kept in-frame rearrangements only. Such tables lose some clones; where checked, under half of the loss comes from unresolved V genes, and the rest has no known cause. A total of 200,000 to 250,000 clones appear in this sample, about 83% of them only once. 7.4% of the sample is in the top ten clones. Sequencing was done on a sample of peripheral blood. The receptors come from a woman aged 50 to 60 with acute or convalescent COVID-19.

CDR3: CASSARAGRQETQYF. DNA for the CDR3: TGTGCCAGCAGTGCACGTGCGGGGCGGCAAGAGACCCAGTACTTC. The genes are TRBV6-2 or TRBV6-3 and TRBJ2-5, with D possibly TRBD2 on 6 matching bases. CDR1 and CDR2 from the germline V gene are MNHEY and SVGEGT. V gave up 5 bases and J gave up 2 bases, with 15 bases separating them. The CDR3 contains 15 residues.

The chain links TRBV6-6 to TRBJ1-5; 9 bases map to TRBD1. CDR1 and CDR2 from the germline V gene are MNHNY and SVGAGI (reference sequence). This CDR3 contains 16 residues. V gave up 7 bases and J gave up 1 base; unmatched junction bases: 8. The CDR3 is CASTEEGTGSNQPQHF. CDR3 DNA sequence: TGTGCCAGCACCGAAGAGGGGACAGGGAGCAATCAGCCCCAGCATTTT.

This chain uses TRBV19 with TRBJ2-1; 14 bases match TRBD2. V shed 6 bases, J shed 16 bases, and the junction held 17 bases outside the gene matches. The length of the CDR3 is 16 residues. CDR1 LNHDA and CDR2 SQIVND come from the germline V gene (reference sequence). The CDR3 here is CASSPTSGRAVSSSFF. CDR3 nucleotide sequence: TGTGCCAGTAGCCCGACTAGCGGGAGGGCCGTCTCCTCCTCATTCTTC.

In DNA, the CDR3 is TGTGCCAGCTCCTCGGGTGCCTACAATGAGCAGTTCTTC. Translated: CASSSGAYNEQFF. V and J are TRBV18 and TRBJ2-1; D gene unclear. The CDR3 is 13 residues long. Germline V gives CDR1 KGHSH, CDR2 LQKENI. V dropped 6 bases and J dropped 2 bases, with 8 bases sitting between them.

This clone was counted a few times. The chain employs TRBV6-5 and TRBJ1-2; the D gene is possibly TRBD1 (5 bases). Germline lookup yields CDR1 MNHEY and CDR2 SVGAGI. Deletions cut 0 bases from V and 7 bases from J, with 12 bases between. This CDR3 is built from 14 residues. CDR3 in DNA: TGTGCCAGCAGTTACTCGCAGGGAAGGGTTGGCTACACCTTC. Translation gives CASSYSQGRVGYTF.

The gene calls are TRBV27 and TRBJ1-2, with 7 bases that match TRBD1. J lost 8 bases, V lost 3 bases, and 6 bases had no gene match. Per the germline V gene, CDR1 is MNHEY and CDR2 is SMNVEV (reference sequence). This CDR3 spans 13 amino acids. CDR3: CASSFDRVGGYTF. The CDR3 DNA reads TGTGCCAGCAGTTTCGACAGGGTAGGGGGCTACACCTTC.